This entry is about one T cell receptor (beta chain). Its target is unknown. This sample was taken from a study of vaccination effects on CD4 cells after COVID-19. Germline values: CDR1 MNHNY, CDR2 SVGAGI (reference sequence). The CDR3 length is 14 residues. Trimming cost V 5 bases and J 4 bases, with 14 bases left between them. Antigen-specific CD4+ T cells were expanded with viral peptide pools in the ViraFEST assay before sequencing. It was after more than nine days of culture that CD4+ T cells were isolated. Nobody among the vaccine recipients had prior SARS-CoV-2 infection (nucleocapsid antibodies were negative). IL-2 medium supplanted half the medium on days 3 and 7. Regarding the study as a whole: The authors studied few convalescent patients and collected no early post-infection timepoints. Clones from infection and from vaccination both contracted markedly late after vaccination.

The table came from immunoSEQ multiplex PCR; TCRdb's copy has only in-frame clones and leaves some out. Of 20,000 to 25,000 clones in the sample, about 74% were seen once. This sequence joins TRBV6-6 and TRBJ1-2; tentative D call: TRBD1 (5 bases). The clonotype originates from a human donor who received a COVID-19 vaccine. This material consisted of CD4+ T cells from PBMCs cultured with SARS-CoV-2 spike peptides, taken before COVID-19 vaccination. CDR3 coding DNA: TGTGCCAGCAGTAAAGCCGGGGCCTCCTATGGCTACACCTTC. This gives the protein CASSKAGASYGYTF.